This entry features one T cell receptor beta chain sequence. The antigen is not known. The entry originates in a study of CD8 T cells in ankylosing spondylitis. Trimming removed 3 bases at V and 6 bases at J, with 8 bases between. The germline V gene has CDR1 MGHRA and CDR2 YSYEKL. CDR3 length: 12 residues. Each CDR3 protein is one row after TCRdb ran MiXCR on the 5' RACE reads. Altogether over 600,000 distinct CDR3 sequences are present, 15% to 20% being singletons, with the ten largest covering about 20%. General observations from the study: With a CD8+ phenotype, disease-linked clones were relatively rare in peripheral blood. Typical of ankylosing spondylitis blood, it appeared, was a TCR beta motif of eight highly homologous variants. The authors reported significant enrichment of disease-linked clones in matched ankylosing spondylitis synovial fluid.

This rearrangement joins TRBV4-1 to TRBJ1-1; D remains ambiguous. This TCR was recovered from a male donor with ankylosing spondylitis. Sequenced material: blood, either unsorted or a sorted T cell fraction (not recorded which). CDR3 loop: CASSHFGAEAFF. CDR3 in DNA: TGCGCCAGCAGCCATTTTGGCGCTGAAGCTTTCTTT.